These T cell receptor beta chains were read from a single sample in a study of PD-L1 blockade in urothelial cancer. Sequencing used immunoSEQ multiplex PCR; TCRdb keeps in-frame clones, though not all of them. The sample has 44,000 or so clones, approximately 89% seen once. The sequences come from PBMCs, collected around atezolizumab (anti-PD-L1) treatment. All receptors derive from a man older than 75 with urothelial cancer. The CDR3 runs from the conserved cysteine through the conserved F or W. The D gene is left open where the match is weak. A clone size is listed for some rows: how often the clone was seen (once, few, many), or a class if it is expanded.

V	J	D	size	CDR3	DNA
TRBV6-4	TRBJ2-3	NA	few	CASSDRGLTADTQYF	TGTGCCAGCAGTGACCGCGGACTTACTGCAGATACGCAGTATTTT
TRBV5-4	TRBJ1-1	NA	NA	CASSLLGMNTEAFF	TGTGCCAGCAGTTTGCTCGGGATGAACACTGAAGCTTTCTTT
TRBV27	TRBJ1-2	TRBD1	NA	CASSPFRGLERGHGYTF	TGTGCCAGCAGTCCATTCCGGGGCCTGGAAAGGGGGCATGGCTACACCTTC
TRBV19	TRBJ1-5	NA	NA	CASSPTEGRISNQPQHF	TGTGCCAGTAGTCCCACGGAGGGGAGGATTAGCAATCAGCCCCAGCATTTT
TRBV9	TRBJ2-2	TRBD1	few	CASSGLQGRNTGELFF	TGTGCCAGCAGCGGCTTACAGGGGCGGAACACCGGGGAGCTGTTTTTT
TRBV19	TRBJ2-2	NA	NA	CASKEGHLYTGELFF	TGTGCCAGTAAAGAGGGACACTTATACACCGGGGAGCTGTTTTTT
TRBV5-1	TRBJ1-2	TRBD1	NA	CASSIGSTGGIGDGYTF	TGCGCCAGCAGCATTGGGTCGACAGGGGGCATAGGGGATGGCTACACCTTC
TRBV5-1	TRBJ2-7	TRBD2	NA	CASSSRGGPNYEQYF	TGCGCCAGCAGCTCTCGGGGGGGGCCTAACTACGAGCAGTACTTC
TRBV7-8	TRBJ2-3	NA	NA	CASSFLSSTDTQYF	TGTGCCAGCAGCTTTCTATCTAGCACAGATACGCAGTATTTT
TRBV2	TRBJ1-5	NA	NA	CASLPDTEGQPQHF	TGTGCCAGCTTACCCGACACAGAGGGTCAGCCCCAGCATTTT
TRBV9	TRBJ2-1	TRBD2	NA	CASSVGAGAYNEQFF	TGTGCCAGCAGCGTAGGGGCGGGAGCCTACAATGAGCAGTTCTTC
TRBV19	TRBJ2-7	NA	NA	CASSGGLWASEQYF	TGTGCCAGTAGTGGAGGACTTTGGGCGTCCGAGCAGTACTTC
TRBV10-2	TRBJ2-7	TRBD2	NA	CASSLTSGMTAYEQYF	TGCGCCAGCAGCCTGACTAGCGGGATGACCGCCTACGAGCAGTACTTC
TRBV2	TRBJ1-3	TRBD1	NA	CASNRGSGNTIYF	TGTGCCAGCAACAGGGGCTCTGGAAACACCATATATTTT
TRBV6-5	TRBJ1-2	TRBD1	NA	CASRGQGGYTF	TGTGCCAGCAGAGGACAGGGGGGCTACACCTTC
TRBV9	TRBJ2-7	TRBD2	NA	CASSVSSGSYEQYF	TGTGCCAGCAGCGTATCTAGCGGGAGCTACGAGCAGTACTTC
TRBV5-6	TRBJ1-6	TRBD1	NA	CASSWDRGNSPLHF	TGTGCCAGCAGCTGGGACAGGGGGAATTCACCCCTCCACTTT
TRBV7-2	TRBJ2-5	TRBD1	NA	CASSPTGGGKTQYF	TGTGCCAGCAGCCCGACAGGGGGCGGAAAGACCCAGTACTTC
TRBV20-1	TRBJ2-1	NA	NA	CSQFDNEQFF	TGCAGTCAGTTTGACAATGAGCAGTTCTTC
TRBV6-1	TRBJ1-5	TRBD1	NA	CASSSGDRAQPQHF	TGTGCCAGCAGTAGCGGAGACAGGGCCCAGCCCCAGCATTTT
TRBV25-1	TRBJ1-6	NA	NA	CASSEYRGGSPLHF	TGTGCCAGCAGTGAATATAGGGGGGGATCACCCCTCCACTTT
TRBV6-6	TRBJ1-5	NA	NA	CASRGGDQPQHF	TGTGCCAGCAGAGGGGGGGATCAGCCCCAGCATTTT
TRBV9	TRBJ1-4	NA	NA	CASSPAGGQVEKLFF	TGTGCCAGCAGCCCAGCGGGGGGGCAGGTGGAAAAACTGTTTTTT
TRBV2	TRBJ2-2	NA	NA	CASRFSGNTGELFF	TGTGCCAGCAGGTTTAGCGGGAACACCGGGGAGCTGTTTTTT
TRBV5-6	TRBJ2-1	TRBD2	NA	CASSLGTSGYNEQFF	TGTGCCAGCAGCTTAGGAACTAGCGGTTACAATGAGCAGTTCTTC
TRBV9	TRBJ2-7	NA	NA	CASSGGFSSYEQYF	TGTGCCAGCAGCGGCGGGTTCAGCTCCTACGAGCAGTACTTC
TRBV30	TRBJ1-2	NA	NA	CAWTTGYGYTF	TGTGCCTGGACGACAGGATATGGCTACACCTTC
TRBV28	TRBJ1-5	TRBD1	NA	CASRPTGGWNQPQHF	TGTGCCAGCAGGCCCACAGGGGGCTGGAATCAGCCCCAGCATTTT
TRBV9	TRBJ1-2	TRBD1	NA	CASSVGVLLKGQGGYGYTF	TGTGCCAGCAGCGTCGGGGTACTTCTTAAGGGACAGGGGGGCTATGGCTACACCTTC
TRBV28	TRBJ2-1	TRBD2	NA	CASIIAGDHNEQFF	TGTGCCAGTATCATAGCGGGGGATCACAATGAGCAGTTCTTC